The clone carrying this T cell receptor beta chain was counted only a few times. Trimming cost V 5 bases and J 8 bases; bases outside gene matches: 2. Germline values: CDR1 SQVTM, CDR2 ANQGSEA. The length of the CDR3 is 10 residues. RNA was extracted and reverse transcribed into cDNA as the sequencing template. Only in-frame clones appear in the TCRdb table, and some are missing; sequencing was by immunoSEQ multiplex PCR. The profile shows over 150,000 clones, more than 60% of them singletons. These data come from a study of CD8+ T cells in alopecia areata. The source of this sequence is a human donor with alopecia areata. The chain couples TRBV29-1 to TRBJ1-1; 7 bases line up with TRBD1. Sequencing was performed on CD4+ T cells sorted from blood, taken at week 0. CDR3 residues: CSVQGEEAFF. In DNA, the CDR3 is TGCAGCGTTCAGGGGGAAGAAGCTTTCTTT. The whole variable domain, filled in from reference TRBV29-1 and TRBJ1-1, reads SAVISQKPSRDICQRGTSLTIQCQVDSQVTMMFWYRQQPGQSLTLIATANQGSEATYESGFVIDKFPISRPNLTFSTLTVSNMSPEDSSIYLCSVQGEEAFFGQGTRLTVV.